What follows are 18 T cell receptor beta chains derived from one specimen sequenced in a study of T cells in Graves' hyperthyroidism and ophthalmopathy. TCR beta CDR3 region amplification was performed from RNA transcripts. The HTBI primer set was used in a first-round RT-PCR of the TCR CDR3. MiXCR, run by TCRdb on the multiplex PCR reads, gives a single entry per CDR3 protein. The top ten hold around 4% of the sample, which has approximately 610,000 distinct CDR3 sequences, about 15% seen once. Source material: blood. All receptors derive from a woman aged 40 to 55 with Graves' ophthalmopathy.

This chain links TRBV7-2 with TRBJ1-1; 8 bases agree with TRBD1. Per the germline V gene, CDR1 is SGHTA and CDR2 is FQGNSA. J was trimmed by 6 bases and V by 6 bases; bases with no gene match: 12. This CDR3 spans 15 amino acids. The CDR3 nucleotides read TGTGCCAGCAGTCCACTGGCAGGGGGCTCCTCTGAAGCTTTCTTT. Its protein is CASSPLAGGSSEAFF. Full variable domain (remainder filled in from reference TRBV7-2 and TRBJ1-1): GAGVSQSPSNKVTEKGKDVELRCDPISGHTALYWYRQSLGQGLEFLIYFQGNSAPDKSGLPSDRFSAERTGGSVSTLTIQRTQQEDSAVYLCASSPLAGGSSEAFFGQGTRLTVV.

This clonotype was counted many times. The chain links TRBV24-1 to TRBJ2-5, with 15 bases fitting TRBD2. Germline assignment: CDR1 KGHDR and CDR2 SFDVKD. This CDR3 contains 16 residues. V was pared by 4 bases and J by 4 bases, with 3 bases of the junction left unmatched. Written as DNA, the CDR3 is TGTGCCACCAGTGACATGGGACTAGCGGGAGGAGAGACCCAGTACTTC. Its protein is CATSDMGLAGGETQYF.

This clonotype has ten or more counts. A read error may produce the germline difference seen at one junction end. The genes are TRBV28 and TRBJ2-2; possible D gene TRBD2, 5 bases. The CDR3 contains 14 residues. The germline CDR1 and CDR2 sequences are MDHEN and SYDVKM. The CDR3 DNA follows: TGCGCCAGCAGCCCACTAGCGAACACCGGGGAGCTGTTTTTT. As protein: CASSPLANTGELFF. The full variable domain, with the rest looked up from reference TRBV28 and TRBJ2-2, is DVKVTQSSRYLVKRTGEKVFLECVQDMDHENMFWYRQDPGLGLRLIYFSYDVKMKEKGDIPEGYSVSREKKERFSLILESASTNQTSMYLCASSPLANTGELFFGEGSRLTVL.

In this sample, this clonotype turned up many times. The chain recombines TRBV6-2 or TRBV6-3 with TRBJ2-7; no definite D call. The length of the CDR3 is 14 residues. V lost 5 bases and J 3 bases, leaving 14 bases between the germline ends. Germline CDR1 MNHEY, CDR2 SVGEGT. The chain's CDR3 is CASSPYTQNYEQYF. The CDR3 bases are TGTGCCAGCAGTCCGTATACACAGAACTACGAGCAGTACTTC.

This clonotype was seen ten or more times. The chain links TRBV19 to TRBJ2-5, with TRBD2 matching 7 bases. With 10 bases clipped from V and 5 bases from J, the junction kept 10 bases outside the gene matches. CDR3 size: 13 residues. Germline loops: CDR1 LNHDA, CDR2 SQIVND (reference sequence). The CDR3 bases are TGTGCCACTGAGACCGGGGGAGGGGAGACCCAGTACTTC. This gives the protein CATETGGGETQYF.

This clonotype was detected many times. The genes are TRBV25-1 and TRBJ1-1, with no clear D. The germline V gene encodes CDR1 MGHDK and CDR2 SYGVNS. Trimming took off 3 bases at V and 2 bases at J, with 13 bases between the two ends. The length of the CDR3 is 15 residues. Here the CDR3 reads CASSDLSRVNTEAFF. The CDR3 bases are TGTGCCAGCAGTGATCTATCCAGAGTAAACACTGAAGCTTTCTTT.

This clonotype was seen more than once but under ten times. The rearrangement links TRBV2 to TRBJ2-3, with 9 nucleotides matching TRBD2. V lost 4 bases, J lost 5 bases, and 7 bases stayed unmatched. CDR3 length: 15 amino acids. CDR1 and CDR2 (germline): SNHLY, FYNNEI. The CDR3 nucleotides read TGTGCCAGCAGTGCGCTAGCGGGAACAGGAGATACGCAGTATTTT. Encoded protein: CASSALAGTGDTQYF.

The chain couples TRBV2 to TRBJ2-5; 13 bases map to TRBD2. The ends lost 7 bases at V and 5 bases at J; junction bases unmatched: 7. Germline V gives CDR1 SNHLY, CDR2 FYNNEI. The CDR3 loop spans 15 amino acids. DNA for the CDR3: TGTGCCAGCACTAGGACTAGCGGGAGTGGTGAGACCCAGTACTTC. Amino acid sequence: CASTRTSGSGETQYF.

This clonotype was counted many times. J is TRBJ2-2 and V is TRBV9; D is possibly TRBD2 (6 bases). The CDR3 covers 16 residues. CDR1 SGDLS and CDR2 YYNGEE come from the germline V gene. V was clipped by 4 bases and J by 4 bases, with 17 bases between them. CDR3 residues: CASSPQPGLSTGELFF. CDR3 coding DNA: TGTGCCAGCAGCCCTCAGCCGGGACTGTCCACCGGGGAGCTGTTTTTT.

This sequence joins TRBV7-9 and TRBJ1-2; D possibly corresponds to TRBD1 (5 bases). CDR1 is SEHNR and CDR2 is FQNEAQ in the germline V gene (reference sequence). V shed 5 bases and J shed 3 bases, with 16 bases lying between them. The CDR3 covers 15 residues. The CDR3 region has the DNA TGTGCCAGCAGCGCGGGGCGCGGGGACGACTATGGCTACACCTTC. Translated: CASSAGRGDDYGYTF. The whole variable domain, remainder taken from reference TRBV7-9 and TRBJ1-2, is DTGVSQNPRHKITKRGQNVTFRCDPISEHNRLYWYRQTLGQGPEFLTYFQNEAQLEKSRLLSDRFSAERPKGSFSTLEIQRTEQGDSAMYLCASSAGRGDDYGYTFGSGTRLTVV.

The chain uses TRBV11-2 and TRBJ1-2; 11 nucleotides agree with TRBD1. This CDR3 contains 16 residues. Germline CDR1 SGHAT, CDR2 FQNNGV. V gave up 5 bases and J gave up 4 bases; unmatched junction bases: 9. Here the CDR3 DNA reads TGTGCCAGCAGCCGTTTTCTAGGACAGGGGGCCTATGGCTACACCTTC. It codes for CASSRFLGQGAYGYTF.

This clonotype showed up many times. CDR3: CAISSRTGASEAFF. The CDR3 coding sequence is TGTGCCATCAGTTCTCGGACAGGGGCTTCTGAAGCTTTCTTT. The chain carries TRBV10-3 and TRBJ1-1, with TRBD1 identical over 9 bases. The germline CDR1 and CDR2 sequences are ENHRY and SYGVKD. J was trimmed by 6 bases and V by 5 bases; bases with no gene match: 7. This CDR3 has 14 residues.

This clonotype was seen repeatedly, ten times or more. The chain couples TRBV6-2 or TRBV6-3 to TRBJ2-7; TRBD1 aligns across 7 bases. With 0 bases clipped from V and 2 bases from J, the junction kept 10 bases outside the gene matches. Germline CDR1 reads MNHEY; CDR2 reads SVGEGT. The CDR3 consists of 17 residues. CDR3 sequence: CASSYSISGTVTYEQYF. The CDR3 nucleotides read TGTGCCAGCAGTTACTCCATCTCCGGGACAGTGACCTACGAGCAGTACTTC.

This clonotype was seen a handful of times. This chain uses TRBV7-9 with TRBJ2-7; D not certain. The germline CDR1 and CDR2 sequences are SEHNR and FQNEAQ (reference sequence). V dropped 1 base and J dropped 9 bases, with 10 bases sitting between them. This CDR3 is built from 12 residues. For the CDR3, the DNA is TGTGCCAGCAGCTTAGAACTAACCGGGCAGTACTTC. As protein: CASSLELTGQYF.

The chain employs TRBV6-4 and TRBJ2-7; 9 nucleotides match TRBD2. Germline CDR1 reads MRHNA; CDR2 reads SNTAGT. The length of the CDR3 is 14 residues. The V gene end was trimmed by 7 bases and the J gene end by 3 bases; junction bases not matched to a gene: 7. The CDR3 DNA reads TGTGCCAGCAAGGGTAGCGGGAGATACTACGAGCAGTACTTC. Residues: CASKGSGRYYEQYF.

This clonotype was seen ten or more times. The chain joins TRBV12-3 or TRBV12-4 to TRBJ2-5; 7 bases are shared with TRBD2. J lost 2 bases, V lost 6 bases, and 15 bases had no gene match. CDR3 length equals 17 residues. Here the CDR3 reads CASRNGGGGPVQETQYF. CDR3 nucleotides: TGTGCCAGCAGGAACGGTGGGGGGGGACCGGTTCAAGAGACCCAGTACTTC.

This clonotype was counted many times. The chain couples TRBV6-1 to TRBJ2-7, with TRBD2 matching 8 bases. CDR3 length equals 13 residues. Germline assignment: CDR1 MNHNS and CDR2 SASEGT. J was trimmed by 0 bases and V by 10 bases; bases with no gene match: 5. The CDR3 DNA follows: TGTGCCATACTAGCGGATAGCTCCTACGAGCAGTACTTC. It yields the protein CAILADSSYEQYF.

The chain recombines TRBV6-1 with TRBJ2-5; 8 positions match TRBD1. The CDR3 totals 14 residues. V lost 9 bases, J lost 2 bases, and 8 bases stayed unmatched. Germline lookup yields CDR1 MNHNS and CDR2 SASEGT. The CDR3 nucleotides read TGTGCCAGAGAGAGCACAGGGGGACAAGAGACCCAGTACTTC. Translated, it gives CARESTGGQETQYF.